Following are 30 T cell receptor beta chains from one sample sequenced in a study of T-cell reconstitution after alpha-beta-depleted transplantation in children. Study outcomes and limitations: Once a year had passed after transplant, T-cell counts and diversity came mostly from newly produced T cells.

These receptors have no known antigen. As it was prepared, the TCRbeta library received unique molecular identifiers. In TCRdb, the PCR reads were re-called with MiXCR into one record per CDR3 protein. The table has around 270,000 distinct CDR3 sequences, nearly 8% seen once. Sequences were derived from peripheral blood, sampled 360 days after TCRalphabeta/CD19-depleted stem cell transplant. These receptors all stem from a female patient aged 2-9 years who had a stem cell transplant for Fanconi anemia, so the T cells may come from the graft donor.

As for this clonotype: One base away lies a much larger clone, so this may be a sequencing read error. This CDR3 fails to terminate in the conserved phenylalanine or tryptophan, so it likely reflects a read error. The chain links TRBV3-1 to TRBJ1-3, with D uncertain. Trimming took 4 bases from V and 3 from J, leaving 10 bases between them. Germline V gene data show CDR1 as LGHDT and CDR2 as YNNKEL (reference sequence). The length of the CDR3 is 14 residues. The CDR3 nucleotides are TGTGCCAGCAGCCTTCTGGATCATGGAAACACCATATATGTT. This encodes CASSLLDHGNTIYV.

This clonotype was detected ten times or more. The chain joins TRBV4-2 to TRBJ2-2; 7 bases align to TRBD1. This CDR3 region has 17 residues. Germline V gene sequence: CDR1 LGHNA, CDR2 YNFKEQ. The ends lost 4 bases at V and 5 bases at J; junction bases unmatched: 13. CDR3 protein: CASSRTGAQYGTGELFF. The CDR3 DNA sequence: TGTGCCAGCAGCCGAACAGGGGCTCAATATGGTACCGGGGAGCTGTTTTTT.

This clonotype has a count of ten or more. The CDR3 loop is CSARVIAGSGELFF. The DNA of the CDR3 is TGCAGTGCTCGAGTTATAGCGGGGTCCGGGGAGCTGTTTTTT. V usage is TRBV20-1 and J usage is TRBJ2-2; 8 bases match TRBD2. The CDR3 has 14 residues. In germline, CDR1 is DFQATT, CDR2 SNEGSKA (reference sequence). The junction had 8 bases not matched to a gene; V was cut back by 5 bases and J by 6 bases.

This clonotype was seen many times. This chain joins TRBV27 and TRBJ2-2, with D tentatively TRBD1 or TRBD2 (5 bases each). The V end was cut by 4 bases, the J end by 6 bases, with 12 bases between. The germline gives CDR1 MNHEY, CDR2 SMNVEV (reference sequence). This CDR3 is 14 amino acids long. The CDR3 loop is CASSWQVGAGELFF. The CDR3 DNA sequence: TGTGCCAGCAGTTGGCAGGTGGGGGCCGGGGAGCTGTTTTTT.

This clonotype was found many times. The J gene is TRBJ2-1, the V gene TRBV19, with D unclear. This CDR3 spans 13 amino acids. V lost 6 bases and J 5 bases, leaving 11 bases between the germline ends. Germline-derived CDR1 and CDR2 are LNHDA and SQIVND (reference sequence). The CDR3 loop reads CASRTAADNEQFF. Here the CDR3 DNA reads TGTGCCAGTAGGACTGCGGCTGACAATGAGCAGTTCTTC.

Comments on this clonotype: One junction end does not reproduce the germline sequence, and a read error may be involved. CDR3 in amino acids: CASSVGSAYNEQFF. The CDR3 DNA follows: TGTGCCAGCAGCGTAGGCTCGGCCTATAATGAGCAGTTCTTC. V and J are TRBV9 and TRBJ2-1; D is uncertain. From germline, CDR1 is SGDLS and CDR2 YYNGEE. The CDR3 consists of 14 residues.

Note on this clonotype: One end of the junction varies from germline; a read error may be responsible. CDR3: CASSIAEAGIQPQHF. In DNA, the CDR3 is TGTGCCAGCAGCATAGCTGAGGCCGGGATCCAGCCCCAGCATTTT. J is TRBJ1-5 and V is TRBV7-2; D unresolved. The length of the CDR3 is 15 residues. Germline V lookup: CDR1 SGHTA, CDR2 FQGNSA. The entire variable domain, with the rest obtained from reference TRBV7-2 and TRBJ1-5, is as follows: GAGVSQSPSNKVTEKGKDVELRCDPISGHTALYWYRQSLGQGLEFLIYFQGNSAPDKSGLPSDRFSAERTGGSVSTLTIQRTQQEDSAVYLCASSIAEAGIQPQHFGDGTRLSIL.

This clonotype was observed a handful of times. The chain recombines TRBV7-9 with TRBJ1-6; 7 bases are a match to TRBD1. Germline V CDR1 and CDR2: SEHNR, FQNEAQ (reference sequence). The CDR3 is 16 amino acids. V trimming: 5 bases; J trimming: 5 bases; junction bases outside the gene matches: 9. Here the CDR3 DNA reads TGTGCCAGCAGCACTTCCCGGGACAGTCATAATTCACCCCTCCACTTT. It specifies CASSTSRDSHNSPLHF.

This clonotype has ten or more counts. This sequence joins TRBV10-3 and TRBJ1-6, with TRBD1 matching 9 bases. Germline lookup yields CDR1 ENHRY and CDR2 SYGVKD. The CDR3 is made up of 13 amino acids. With 9 bases clipped from V and 10 bases from J, the junction kept 7 bases outside the gene matches. CDR3 coding DNA: TGTGCCATTAGCGGGACAGGGCGCTCACCCCTCCACTTT. Its protein is CAISGTGRSPLHF.

The chain joins TRBV21-1 to TRBJ2-2; TRBD1 was called by the table and not checked on the DNA. TRBV21-1 is classified as a pseudogene. CDR3 length: 15 residues. This chain's CDR3 is CASTAGRANTGELFF. The CDR3 DNA sequence: TGTGCCAGCACCGCGGGCAGGGCGAACACCGGGGAGCTGTTTTTT.

At least ten counts were recorded for this clonotype. This rearrangement joins TRBV20-1 to TRBJ2-5; D possibly matches TRBD1 or TRBD2 (5 bases each). This CDR3 is 12 amino acids long. With 6 bases removed from V and 2 bases from J, the gap between germline ends came to 10 bases. Per germline, CDR1 DFQATT and CDR2 SNEGSKA (reference sequence). CDR3 region: CSAKGRQETQYF. In DNA, the CDR3 is TGCAGTGCCAAGGGACGACAAGAGACCCAGTACTTC.

The chain joins TRBV30 to TRBJ1-1, with D unresolved. Per germline, CDR1 GTSNPN and CDR2 SVGIG (reference sequence). The CDR3 contains 13 residues. Trimming shortened V by 8 bases and J by 1 base, and 14 bases separated the two germline ends. Here the CDR3 DNA reads TGTGCCGGGCAAGGGCAGCCGAACACTGAAGCTTTCTTT. Encoded protein: CAGQGQPNTEAFF. The whole variable domain, filled in from reference TRBV30 and TRBJ1-1, reads SQTIHQWPATLVQPVGSPLSLECTVEGTSNPNLYWYRQAAGRGLQLLFYSVGIGQISSEVPQNLSASRPQDRQFILSSKKLLLSDSGFYLCAGQGQPNTEAFFGQGTRLTVV.

The rearrangement links TRBV7-2 to TRBJ2-3; 9 positions agree with TRBD2. The CDR3 consists of 16 residues. CDR1 SGHTA and CDR2 FQGNSA come from the germline V gene. Trimming at V came to 3 bases and at J to 6 bases, leaving 10 bases not matched to a gene. In nucleotides, the CDR3 is TGTGCCAGCAGCTTTTGGGCTAGCGGGGCCGCCGATACGCAGTATTTT. It encodes CASSFWASGAADTQYF.

This clonotype has a count of ten or more. The chain combines TRBV12-3 or TRBV12-4 with TRBJ2-3; D is unclear. The CDR3 is 15 residues long. Between the trimmed V and J ends, which lost 6 bases and 5 bases, there was a span of 18 bases. The CDR3 DNA sequence: TGTGCCAGCAGGGACCCGTCGCGTTGGGGAGATACGCAGTATTTT. This encodes CASRDPSRWGDTQYF.

V gene TRBV7-2 combines with J gene TRBJ2-7; a weak D match, TRBD2 (5 bases). The CDR3 extends over 13 amino acids. Per the germline V gene, CDR1 is SGHTA and CDR2 is FQGNSA. In nucleotides, the CDR3 is TGTGCCAGCAGCCTAGCCCCTCGGACCGACTGGGTGGTC. This encodes CASSLAPRTDWVV.

Comment on this clonotype: It may be a read error: a sequence one base away is much more abundant. This chain uses TRBV16 with TRBJ2-7; no definite D call. Germline CDR1 and CDR2: KGHSY and FQNENV. This CDR3 has 11 amino acids. The CDR3 DNA reads TGTGCCAGCAGCCACAACTACGAGCAGTCCTTC. This encodes CASSHNYEQSF.

This chain links TRBV2 with TRBJ2-2; D remains unclear. Germline-derived CDR1 and CDR2 are SNHLY and FYNNEI. Trimming took off 4 bases at V and 4 bases at J, with 16 bases between the two ends. This CDR3 is built from 16 residues. CDR3 sequence: CASSAREFRPTGELFF. CDR3 nucleotide sequence: TGTGCCAGCAGTGCCCGTGAATTTAGGCCCACCGGGGAGCTGTTTTTT.

This clonotype was seen at least ten times. The genes are TRBV28 and TRBJ2-2, with D tentatively TRBD1 or TRBD2 (5 bases each). The germline CDR1 and CDR2 sequences are MDHEN and SYDVKM. The ends were cut back, 1 base at V and 6 bases at J, with 12 bases in the middle. This CDR3 region has 15 residues. The CDR3 DNA is TGTGCCAGCAGTTTATTGGGGGACGTCGCCGGGGAGCTGTTTTTT. Translation: CASSLLGDVAGELFF.

Many counts were recorded for this clonotype. The CDR3 DNA sequence: TGCAGCGTTGCGGGACTTAGGGGTCTATATAATTCACCCCTCCACTTT. Translating it yields CSVAGLRGLYNSPLHF. J is TRBJ1-6 and V is TRBV29-1; D is possibly TRBD1 (5 bases). The V end lost 4 bases, the J end lost 4 bases, and 17 bases lay between the germline ends. Germline V gene lookup returns CDR1 SQVTM and CDR2 ANQGSEA. The CDR3 length is 16 residues.

This clonotype was counted many times. The chain couples TRBV6-1 to TRBJ2-3; maybe TRBD2 (7 bases). This CDR3 has 13 residues. CDR1 and CDR2 (germline): MNHNS, SASEGT. With 6 bases removed from V and 4 bases from J, the gap between germline ends came to 11 bases. The CDR3 coding sequence is TGTGCCAGCAGGCTAGGGGGGGCAGATACGCAGTATTTT. It is translated as CASRLGGADTQYF.

This clonotype appeared many times. This chain joins TRBV6-1 and TRBJ1-1; TRBD1 aligns across 7 bases. Trimming took 0 bases from V and 0 from J; bases not matched to a gene: 4. Germline assignment: CDR1 MNHNS and CDR2 SASEGT. This CDR3 has 16 residues. The CDR3 DNA reads as TGTGCCAGCAGTGAAGCTGGGGGACAGATGAACACTGAAGCTTTCTTT. It codes for CASSEAGGQMNTEAFF.

This clonotype was counted at least ten times. The chain joins TRBV9 to TRBJ2-1; maybe TRBD1 (5 bases). This CDR3 is 15 amino acids long. Germline V gene sequence: CDR1 SGDLS, CDR2 YYNGEE. V lost 2 bases, J lost 2 bases, and 11 bases lay in between. The CDR3, as DNA: TGTGCCAGCAGCGTGGGGCCCAACACCTACAATGAGCAGTTCTTC. Translating it yields CASSVGPNTYNEQFF.

This clonotype was seen ten or more times. This chain connects TRBV12-3 or TRBV12-4 to TRBJ2-7, with D maybe TRBD1 (6 bases). The CDR3 is 13 residues long. The V and J ends lost 5 bases and 4 bases respectively, with 12 bases between them. In DNA form, the CDR3 reads TGTGCCAGCAGTCCCGGACAGTTTTACGAGCAGTACTTC. Protein product: CASSPGQFYEQYF.

At least ten counts were recorded for this clonotype. The chain uses TRBV5-1 and TRBJ2-7, with D perhaps matching TRBD2 (5 bases). The CDR3 is 12 residues long. V was cut by 7 bases and J by 3 bases, with 11 bases left in between. Germline V gene lookup returns CDR1 SGHRS and CDR2 YFSETQ. CDR3 DNA sequence: TGCGCCAGCCATGACGGACTCTACGAGCAGTACTTC. It yields the protein CASHDGLYEQYF.

This clonotype was seen a few times. CDR3 sequence (DNA): TGTGCCAGCAGCTTAGAAGGACGTACGCAGTATTTT. The encoded protein is CASSLEGRTQYF. The chain employs TRBV11-3 and TRBJ2-3, with D uncertain. The CDR3 is 12 residues long. Between the trimmed V and J ends, which lost 0 bases and 8 bases, there was a span of 6 bases. Germline CDR1 SGHNT, CDR2 YENEEA.

This clonotype was seen a handful of times. The chain combines TRBV7-9 with TRBJ1-3; D unresolved. The V gene lost 2 bases and the J gene lost 0 bases, with 8 bases spanning the gap. This CDR3 has 15 residues. Germline loops: CDR1 SEHNR, CDR2 FQNEAQ (reference sequence). The CDR3 DNA is TGTGCCAGCAGCTTACCCCGGTTCTCTGGAAACACCATATATTTT. Protein product: CASSLPRFSGNTIYF.

The chain joins TRBV21-1 to TRBJ2-5; the D call of TRBD1 is as the table states it, not checked on the DNA. TRBV21-1 is a pseudogene locus. CDR3 length: 15 amino acids. The DNA of the CDR3 is TGTGCCAGCAGCCCAAAGGTCGGCAGGGGAGAGACCCAGTACTTC. This encodes CASSPKVGRGETQYF.

The genes are TRBV30 and TRBJ2-7, with no clear D. The germline V gene encodes CDR1 GTSNPN and CDR2 SVGIG (reference sequence). This CDR3 has 13 amino acids. The V gene lost 5 bases and the J gene lost 9 bases, with 20 bases spanning the gap. For the CDR3, the DNA is TGTGCCTGGGAAATCAGATTAGGTGATGGGCAGTACTTC. It translates to CAWEIRLGDGQYF.

This clonotype appeared many times. CDR3 nucleotide sequence: TGTGCCAGCTGCAGGGGGCAGGGTCAGCCCCAGCATTTT. Encoded protein: CASCRGQGQPQHF. V gene TRBV6-1 combines with J gene TRBJ1-5, with TRBD1 identical over 8 bases. The CDR3 is made up of 13 amino acids. V shed 8 bases and J 6 bases; nucleotides not matched to a gene: 6. Germline CDR1 and CDR2: MNHNS and SASEGT.

Ten or more counts support this clonotype. V usage is TRBV6-5 and J usage is TRBJ2-1; no reliable D call. The germline CDR1 and CDR2 sequences are MNHEY and SVGAGI. Trimming took 0 bases from V and 6 from J, leaving 9 bases between them. CDR3 length: 14 amino acids. The CDR3, as DNA: TGTGCCAGCAGTTACTCGACCCTTCGCAATGAGCAGTTCTTC. This codes for CASSYSTLRNEQFF.